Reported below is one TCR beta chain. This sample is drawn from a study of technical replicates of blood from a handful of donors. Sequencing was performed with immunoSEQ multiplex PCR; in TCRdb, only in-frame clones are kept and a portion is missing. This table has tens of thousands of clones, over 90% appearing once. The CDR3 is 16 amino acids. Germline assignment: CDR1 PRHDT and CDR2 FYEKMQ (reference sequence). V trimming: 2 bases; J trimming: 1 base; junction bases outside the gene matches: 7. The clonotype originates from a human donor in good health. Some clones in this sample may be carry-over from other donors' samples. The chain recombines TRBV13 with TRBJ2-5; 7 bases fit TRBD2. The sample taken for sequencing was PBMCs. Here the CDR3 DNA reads TGTGCCAGCAGCTTAACGGGAGGTGAGATCCAAGAGACCCAGTACTTC. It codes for CASSLTGGEIQETQYF. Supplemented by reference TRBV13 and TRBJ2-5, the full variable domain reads AAGVIQSPRHLIKEKRETATLKCYPIPRHDTVYWYQQGPGQDPQFLISFYEKMQSDKGSIPDRFSAQQFSDYHSELNMSSLELGDSALYFCASSLTGGEIQETQYFGPGTRLLVL.